This TCR beta chain was recorded in a study of cytomegalovirus exposure and HLA in healthy donors. Study-level results: Cytomegalovirus association was listed for 164 TCR beta chains. Judged likely to be a sequencing artifact was a cluster of highly shared sequence variants.

About this clone: Its specificity is not known. A read error may produce the germline difference seen at one junction end.

Looked up from germline, CDR1 is SEHNR and CDR2 is FQNEAQ (reference sequence). This CDR3 is built from 14 residues. This PCR relied on a set of 60 Vbeta primers and 13 Jbeta primers. This table comes from immunoSEQ multiplex PCR, and its TCRdb copy is limited to in-frame clones, with some not included. The repertoire holds around 170,000 clones, 84% seen once, with 2% to 3% in the top ten. The origin of this receptor is a woman aged 45-65 years in good health and CMV-seropositive. Material: PBMCs. V is TRBV7-9 and J is TRBJ2-7; 8 nucleotides agree with TRBD2. The CDR3: CSSDGGGLPYEQYF. DNA of the CDR3: TGTTCCAGCGACGGGGGGGGGCTACCTTACGAGCAGTACTTC.